These 21 T cell receptor beta chains were sequenced from one sample in a study of regulatory T cells in long-lasting Graves disease. Arm-PCR of CDR3 regions and iRepertoire HTBI primers were the basis on which TCR beta libraries were built. MiXCR, run by TCRdb on the multiplex PCR reads, gives a single entry per CDR3 protein. The table records 400,000 to 500,000 distinct CDR3 sequences, about 15% of them present only once. The sample's time point: newly diagnosed GD, antithyroid drugs for less than 3 months. PBMCs were the source of the RNA used for TCR sequencing. The same sample was also studied in work on T cells in Graves' hyperthyroidism and ophthalmopathy.

The input for sequencing was peripheral blood mononuclear cells (PBMCs), taken at new diagnosis, from a patient treated with antithyroid drugs. Every receptor here comes from a woman between 50 and 59 years old with Graves disease.

Only one count was recorded for this clonotype. One end of the junction fails to match germline, which may point to a read error. The rearrangement uses TRBV5-5 and TRBJ1-3; TRBD1 matches at 8 bases. Germline CDR1 and CDR2: SGHKS and YYEKEE (reference sequence). The CDR3 totals 17 residues. CDR3 in amino acids: CASSPRDRRFSGDTIYF. The CDR3 DNA sequence: TGTGCCAGCAGCCCCCGGGACAGGAGATTCTCTGGAGACACCATATATTTT.

This chain links TRBV29-1 with TRBJ2-3; D remains unclear. Germline CDR1 is SQVTM and CDR2 is ANQGSEA. CDR3 length equals 13 residues. V dropped 5 bases and J dropped 6 bases, with 15 bases sitting between them. Here the CDR3 reads CSVYQSTQDTQYF. The CDR3 DNA is TGCAGCGTTTATCAGAGCACGCAGGATACGCAGTATTTT.

The CDR3 loop is CASSTPDRAHEQFF. The DNA for the CDR3 is TGTGCCAGTAGTACGCCCGACAGGGCCCATGAGCAGTTCTTC. The V and J genes are TRBV19 and TRBJ2-1; TRBD1 matches 7 bases. Trimming removed 4 bases from V and 8 bases from J; junction bases left unmatched: 8. This CDR3 spans 14 amino acids. The germline CDR1 and CDR2 sequences are LNHDA and SQIVND (reference sequence). Drawing the rest from reference TRBV19 and TRBJ2-1, the complete variable domain is DGGITQSPKYLFRKEGQNVTLSCEQNLNHDAMYWYRQDPGQGLRLIYYSQIVNDFQKGDIAEGYSVSREKKESFPLTVTSAQKNPTAFYLCASSTPDRAHEQFFGPGTRLTVL.

A remark on this clonotype: One base away lies a much larger clone, so this may be a sequencing read error. V usage is TRBV13 and J usage is TRBJ2-1, with 9 bases identical to TRBD2. Germline loops: CDR1 PRHDT, CDR2 FYEKMQ (reference sequence). The CDR3 has 15 residues. The CDR3 nucleotides read TGTGCCAGCAGCTTAGGAGCGGGAGGCTACAATCAGCAGTTCTTC. Amino acids: CASSLGAGGYNQQFF.

The rearrangement links TRBV19 to TRBJ1-1, with TRBD1 identical over 11 bases. Germline V gene sequence: CDR1 LNHDA, CDR2 SQIVND (reference sequence). CDR3 length: 13 amino acids. V shed 10 bases and J 2 bases; nucleotides not matched to a gene: 3. The DNA of the CDR3 is TGTGCCACGCGGACAGGGGGCAACACTGAAGCTTTCTTT. Translating gives CATRTGGNTEAFF.

A few counts support this clonotype. The J gene is TRBJ2-1, the V gene TRBV19; D perhaps matches TRBD2 (5 bases). Trimming removed 6 bases from V and 7 bases from J, with 19 bases in between. Looked up from germline, CDR1 is LNHDA and CDR2 is SQIVND (reference sequence). There are 15 residues in the CDR3. CDR3 in amino acids: CASRQYSTSLNEQFF. For the CDR3, the DNA is TGTGCCAGTAGGCAGTATTCAACTAGTCTGAATGAGCAGTTCTTC.

CDR3 region: CASRSGTANTGELFF. The CDR3 DNA sequence: TGCGCCAGCCGCTCCGGGACAGCGAACACCGGGGAGCTGTTTTTT. The chain carries TRBV5-1 and TRBJ2-2, with TRBD1 matching over 7 bases. V gave up 7 bases and J gave up 0 bases; unmatched junction bases: 6. The V gene's germline CDR1 is SGHRS and CDR2 YFSETQ. The CDR3 is 15 amino acids.

The table lists this clonotype with a few counts. The CDR3, as DNA: TGTGCCAGCAGCTTAGCCGGGAAGGCCTCTGGAAACACCATATATTTT. Translated, it gives CASSLAGKASGNTIYF. This sequence joins TRBV7-9 and TRBJ1-3; no clear D gene. The germline V gene encodes CDR1 SEHNR and CDR2 FQNEAQ (reference sequence). Trimming removed 0 bases at V and 0 bases at J, with 9 bases between. This CDR3 is built from 16 residues.

This clonotype was detected ten times or more. V is TRBV2 and J is TRBJ1-6, with D possibly being TRBD1 (5 bases). The length of the CDR3 is 13 residues. From germline, CDR1 is SNHLY and CDR2 FYNNEI. Trimming removed 9 bases from V and 3 bases from J, with 9 bases in between. This CDR3 is CASQGSYNSPLHF. For the CDR3, the DNA is TGTGCCAGTCAGGGCAGCTATAATTCACCCCTCCACTTT.

This chain uses TRBV6-1 with TRBJ1-3; 10 bases are a match to TRBD1. Germline V lookup: CDR1 MNHNS, CDR2 SASEGT. After removal of 5 bases from V and 0 bases from J, the junction contained 1 base not matched to a gene. This CDR3 comprises 15 residues. This CDR3 is CASSRDRGSGNTIYF. The CDR3 DNA follows: TGTGCCAGCAGTCGGGACAGGGGCTCTGGAAACACCATATATTTT.

This clonotype was detected many times. V is TRBV3-1 and J is TRBJ2-5; 7 bases are a match to TRBD2. Germline CDR1 is LGHDT and CDR2 is YNNKEL (reference sequence). The junction had 9 bases not matched to a gene; V was cut back by 0 bases and J by 5 bases. The CDR3 is 16 amino acids. The CDR3 region has the DNA TGTGCCAGCAGCCAAGATCGTGGGAGGGCCGGGGAGACCCAGTACTTC. Protein product: CASSQDRGRAGETQYF.

In its sample, this clonotype was seen a few times. A much more abundant neighbour one base away suggests this may be a read error. The rearrangement links TRBV24-1 to TRBJ2-5; 12 bases match TRBD2. V gave up 9 bases and J gave up 2 bases; unmatched junction bases: 9. In germline, CDR1 is KGHDR, CDR2 SFDVKD. CDR3 size: 16 residues. CDR3 region: CATLIGGLAGQETQYF. Here the CDR3 DNA reads TGTGCCACCCTGATTGGAGGACTAGCGGGACAAGAGACCCAGTACTTC.

This clonotype has ten or more counts. Written as DNA, the CDR3 is TGCGCCAGCAGCTTGCAACCCGAACGTGGCGAGCAGTACTTC. This encodes CASSLQPERGEQYF. This rearrangement joins TRBV5-1 to TRBJ2-7; no reliable D call. This CDR3 contains 14 residues. V lost 1 base and J 6 bases, leaving 14 bases between the germline ends. Looked up from germline, CDR1 is SGHRS and CDR2 is YFSETQ.

V and J are TRBV12-3 or TRBV12-4 and TRBJ2-1, with 8 bases identical to TRBD1. V lost 7 bases and J lost 0; bases outside the gene matches: 8. The CDR3 sequence is 16 residues long. The CDR3 loop reads CASNKDRVSSYNEQFF. The CDR3 DNA reads TGTGCCAGCAACAAGGACAGGGTGAGCTCCTACAATGAGCAGTTCTTC.

This clonotype was seen more than once but under ten times. The chain is built from TRBV30 and TRBJ2-7; tentative D call: TRBD2 (7 bases). CDR1 and CDR2 from the germline V gene are GTSNPN and SVGIG (reference sequence). Trimming removed 0 bases at V and 4 bases at J, with 13 bases between. The CDR3 spans 14 residues. DNA of the CDR3: TGTGCCTGGAGTGTACCGGGGGGCCCGTACGAGCAGTACTTC. It specifies CAWSVPGGPYEQYF.

This clonotype was recorded many times. CDR3 loop: CSVEHVASGSYEQYF. The CDR3 bases are TGCAGCGTTGAACATGTGGCTAGCGGGAGCTACGAGCAGTACTTC. The chain combines TRBV29-1 with TRBJ2-7; 10 bases line up with TRBD2. Trimming cost V 2 bases and J 3 bases; bases outside gene matches: 7. The CDR3 totals 15 residues. CDR1 SQVTM and CDR2 ANQGSEA come from the germline V gene.

This clonotype was picked up a small number of times. The rearrangement links TRBV30 to TRBJ2-5; TRBD2 aligns across 9 bases. Trimming took 3 bases from V and 5 from J; bases not matched to a gene: 13. Per the germline V gene, CDR1 is GTSNPN and CDR2 is SVGIG (reference sequence). The CDR3 sequence is 16 residues long. As DNA, the CDR3 is TGTGCCTGGAGGTTAGCGGGAGCCCGACTGGGGGAGACCCAGTACTTC. Its protein product is CAWRLAGARLGETQYF. Complete variable domain (other parts from reference TRBV30 and TRBJ2-5): SQTIHQWPATLVQPVGSPLSLECTVEGTSNPNLYWYRQAAGRGLQLLFYSVGIGQISSEVPQNLSASRPQDRQFILSSKKLLLSDSGFYLCAWRLAGARLGETQYFGPGTRLLVL.

The chain combines TRBV5-1 with TRBJ2-1; TRBD1 agrees at 8 bases. Germline V gene data show CDR1 as SGHRS and CDR2 as YFSETQ. V was pared by 1 base and J by 5 bases, with 11 bases of the junction left unmatched. This CDR3 spans 17 amino acids. The CDR3 DNA is TGCGCCAGCAGCTTGTATTCAGGGGGCGAAACCCACAATGAGCAGTTCTTC. It codes for CASSLYSGGETHNEQFF.

V usage is TRBV4-1 and J usage is TRBJ2-1; maybe TRBD2 (6 bases). The CDR3 consists of 12 residues. Germline loops: CDR1 MGHRA, CDR2 YSYEKL. Trimming removed 5 bases at V and 9 bases at J, with 11 bases between. CDR3 DNA sequence: TGCGCCAGCAGCACACCCGGGGGTGAGCAGTTCTTC. Translated: CASSTPGGEQFF.

This clonotype was found many times. In nucleotides, the CDR3 is TGTGCCAGCAGGACATTATACCGAAGGGACAGATCCAATGAGCAGTTCTTC. Translated: CASRTLYRRDRSNEQFF. The V and J genes are TRBV28 and TRBJ2-1; 7 bases line up with TRBD1. Losses at the gene ends were 6 bases for V and 6 bases for J; bases not matched to a gene: 17. Germline lookup yields CDR1 MDHEN and CDR2 SYDVKM. The CDR3 has 17 residues.

This clonotype was seen repeatedly, ten times or more. This rearrangement joins TRBV28 to TRBJ2-7; D is uncertain. CDR1 and CDR2 from the germline V gene are MDHEN and SYDVKM. The CDR3 spans 16 residues. Trimming took 3 bases from V and 0 from J, leaving 15 bases between them. CDR3 DNA: TGTGCCAGCAGTTTCAATGTCATGCAGCGCTCCTACGAGCAGTACTTC. Protein product: CASSFNVMQRSYEQYF.